Sequencing of this TCR beta chain was carried out in a study of cytomegalovirus exposure and HLA in healthy donors (dated by TCRdb to 2015 to 2018). Background on the whole study: An earlier analysis of approximately 640 of the donors reported 250 to 350 Gb of sequence data and 100 million to 130 million unique TCR beta sequences from around 200 million T cells. In addition to the first cohort of 650 to 800 subjects, a separate validation cohort of 120 different subjects was used. Donor age, sex, ethnicity and CMV serostatus were compiled together with the repertoire data. Roughly 310 gigabases of sequencing data and tens of millions of unique TCR sequences were included in an early release covering several hundred HLA-typed donors. Every repertoire in the discovery cohort had been generated on one and the same sequencing platform. Several DR-DQ haplotypes were treated as single units for association and clustering because of strong linkage in the cohort. In the later analysis, no new phenotypic data were used to find candidate immune exposures; instead, reliance was placed on TCR beta sequences and their occurrence across donors. Of the 398 genotyped donors, 65% to 90% fell in the genetic ancestry cluster associated with self-reported Caucasian donors. An earlier analysis of some 500 of the donors applied high-throughput TCR beta sequencing to assess whether each TCR beta V gene segment acted as functional or pseudogenic. In a later genetic analysis, genome-wide SNP genotypes for about 65% of the 666 donors were used, and that subset was treated as a discovery cohort. Typing coverage differed by locus: A, B, C, DRB1 and DQB1 were typed in roughly 620-640 donors, DQA1 in approximately 520, DPA1 in 600 to 610, and DPB1 in just under 480. The study used immunosequencing to profile the T cell repertoires of 600 to 850 subjects and linked those repertoires to cytomegalovirus serostatus. The study aimed to test whether cataloging public T cell receptors could reveal signatures of past pathogen exposure. To predict cytomegalovirus infection status, the study combined high-throughput TCR immunosequencing, statistical association of individual TCRs with disease status, and machine learning. In a later analysis, previously published TCR beta repertoires from fewer than 750 donors were re-analyzed and high-resolution HLA genotyping was added so that TCR occurrence patterns could be studied. Among some 400 genotyped donors of the cohort, an average of around 250,000 unique TCR beta nucleotide sequences was sequenced per donor, of which about 18% were non-productive. Both class I and class II loci were covered by HLA typing, at four-digit resolution.

The germline V gene specifies SGHRS as CDR1 and YFSETQ as CDR2. Measured from the cysteine to the phenylalanine, the CDR3 is 15 residues long. The retained sequence is limited to the CDR3, 45 bases, with the frame set at the first base. Trimming takes 3 bases from V and 6 bases from J, and the germline ends sit 19 bases apart. The cohort comprised some 680 healthy bone marrow donors. Cohort members were all nominally healthy when sampled, although unrecorded immune exposures were likely present. The donor tested CMV seropositive, placing the donor among the 289 seropositive members of the cohort. Every donor gave a peripheral blood sample, and the peripheral blood mononuclear cells from that sample were used for TCR beta sequencing. Genomic DNA extraction from the blood cell samples was performed with the Qiagen DNeasy Blood Extraction Kit. Receptor libraries were prepared by the immunoSEQ multiplex PCR assay. For the multiplex PCR, a mixture combining 60 forward primers for TCR Vbeta segments and 13 reverse primers for TCR Jbeta segments was used. Amplification of the CDR3 region of rearranged TCR beta genes was performed with a multiplex PCR assay on genomic DNA. The Illumina HiSeq System was used to sequence the amplified TCR beta libraries as 87-base-pair reads. Processing in the source paper ran as follows. A later analysis tallied roughly 76 million unique TCR beta chains across the 666 repertoires, and approximately 12 million of those chains were shared by two or more donors. To remove PCR and sequencing errors, raw reads were error-corrected and collapsed into unique sequences using a nearest-neighbor algorithm that merged closely related sequences. V, D and J gene segments were assigned by aligning CDR3 sequences to IMGT reference sequences. For a sequence to be retained, at least a six-nucleotide match to both a V gene segment and a J gene segment was required. A rearrangement counted as productive if the CDR3 had no stop codons and remained in frame with V and J, and every other rearrangement counted as non-productive. CDR3 was defined according to IMGT convention as the region running from the second conserved V-encoded cysteine to the conserved J-encoded phenylalanine. The earlier analysis of 500 to 600 of the donors excluded sequences that lacked an unambiguous match to a single V gene segment. In an earlier analysis of a few hundred of the donors, V segments were called functional above 56.7% productive rearrangements and were called segregating when the between-donor standard deviation exceeded 5%. To diagnose cytomegalovirus status from the catalog of TCR beta chain sequences, a statistical classification framework was built. V and J gene assignment, in a later analysis, came from comparing TCR nucleotide sequences with IMGT/GENE-DB human TR gene sequences. In a later analysis, CDR3 sequences and most-parsimonious VDJ recombination scenarios were assigned using the TCRdist pipeline. In a later analysis, each TCR beta chain was defined by its CDR3 amino acid sequence together with its V-gene family, and reads lacking a unique V-gene family were excluded. A later analysis removed 592 highly shared, low-generation-probability nucleotide sequences to deal with suspected cross-contamination and a sequencing artifact. In a later analysis, a clonal expansion index was calculated for each public chain from normalized within-repertoire ranks of inferred template counts. In a later analysis, generation probabilities were computed using a VDJ recombination model fitted to out-of-frame rearrangements, and the results were checked against IGoR. Hypergeometric tests were used in a later analysis to score TCR-TCR, TCR-HLA and TCR-CMV co-occurrence, with a repertoire-size bias correction applied to the TCR pairs. A later analysis estimated false discovery rates by permuting HLA or CMV assignments 20 times. A later analysis grouped co-occurring TCRs with DBSCAN, adding TCRdist sequence similarity when clustering within HLA-allele-positive subsets. Co-occurrence clustering excluded repertoires with fewer than 30,000 or more than 120,000 public chains, plus five with anomalous nucleotide sharing. Held by TCRdb, this immuneACCESS table contains in-frame sequences only and omits some clones. Under half of the omission traces to an unresolved V gene where checked; the cause of the rest is unknown. The V and J calls and clone size were taken over from that table, and D and trimming were inferred from the DNA. This sample holds around 100,000 clones; 81% were observed only once. The ten largest make up more than 4.5% of the sample.

The study at large found these results: The cohort was sequenced for TCR beta chains only, and without alpha or paired-chain data the features that could be detected were limited. A later genetic analysis associated a missense DCLRE1C variant with V-gene and J-gene trimming of TCR beta chains, and an independent cohort replicated the association. Across donors, most TCR sequences were observed very rarely, whereas some public TCRs were present in many individuals. In a later analysis, the rate of TCR association differed among HLA loci, with DRB1 alleles having the most associated TCRs and HLA-C alleles having the fewest. When HLA alleles, especially DR and DQ, strongly co-occurred, TCR associations were difficult to assign to individual alleles. Compared with the roughly 670-donor mean, donors in an Asian-associated ancestry cluster had fewer N-insertions in productive TCRs, according to a later genetic analysis. Presence/absence analyses assumed roughly uniform sequencing depth across donors, an assumption that may not hold. Correlated functional status among segregating V segments might be attributable to linkage disequilibrium, but an unknown experimental factor could not be ruled out. A further reported finding was that TCR beta sequences accurately predicted the HLA-A and HLA-B alleles for most subjects in the first cohort. CMV serostatus was the only immune exposure information available for the cohort. Because HLA typing was missing for some donors at each locus, association tests included only the typed subset. In an earlier analysis of roughly 560 of the donors, most TCR beta V segments were observed in productive rearrangements about 87% or about 30% of the time, broadly matching IMGT annotations. The study gave a list of under 200 TCR beta chains associated with cytomegalovirus. The classifier was reported to diagnose cytomegalovirus status with high specificity and sensitivity in both the original and validation cohorts. Several of the top co-occurrence clusters appeared to be linked to parvovirus B19, influenza, CMV and Epstein-Barr virus, according to a later analysis. Over 15 rarely observed V segments, including chromosome 9 orphons, were excluded from the earlier analysis of approximately 600 of the donors because counts were too low. A later analysis found that HLA-associated TCR beta chains were more clonally expanded and had lower generation probabilities than equally common non-associated chains. A few of the identified cytomegalovirus-associated TCR beta chains were confirmed in vitro to be specific for cytomegalovirus antigens. The sequencing pipeline was judged likely to have produced a cluster of highly shared sequence variants as a technical artifact. Some IMGT-functional V segments, including TRBV6-2 and TRBV6-3, could not be told apart with the 87-base-pair reads, so those segments were excluded. In a later analysis, most CMV-associated TCR beta chains were found to appear HLA-restricted, with HLA associations seemingly driven largely by CMV exposure. According to the authors, the approach could potentially be generalized to other disease states and immunological phenotypes. A later analysis associated 16,951 TCR beta sequences with specific HLA alleles at a false discovery rate of 0.05.

A remark on this clone: No cognate antigen has been identified for it. Per-base qualities were not stored, and no clone one base away is much larger. Other DNA sequences from this sample encode an identical CDR3 as well.

The sequence is built from TRBV5-1 and TRBJ2-7; TRBD2 is possibly the D segment (6 matching bases). This TCR derives from a middle-aged man in good health and CMV-seropositive. The sequencing sample was made of PBMCs. The DNA sequence is given as TGCGCCAGCAGCTCGACCGGGACGGGGGTTGGCGAGCAGTACTTC. Its translation is CASSSTGTGVGEQYF.